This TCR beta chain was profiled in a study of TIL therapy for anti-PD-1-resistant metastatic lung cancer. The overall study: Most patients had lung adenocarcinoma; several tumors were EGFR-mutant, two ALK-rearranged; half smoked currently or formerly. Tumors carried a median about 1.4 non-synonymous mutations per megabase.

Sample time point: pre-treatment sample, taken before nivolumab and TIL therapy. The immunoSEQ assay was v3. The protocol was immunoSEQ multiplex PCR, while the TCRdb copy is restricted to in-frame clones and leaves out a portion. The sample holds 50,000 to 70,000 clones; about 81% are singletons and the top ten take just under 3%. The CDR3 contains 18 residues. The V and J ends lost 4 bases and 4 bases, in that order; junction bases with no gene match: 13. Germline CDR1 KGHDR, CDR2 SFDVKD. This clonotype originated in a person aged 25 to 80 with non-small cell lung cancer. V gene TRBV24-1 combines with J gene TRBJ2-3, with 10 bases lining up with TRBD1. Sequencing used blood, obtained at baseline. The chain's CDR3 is CATSDNRLGTGVADTQYF. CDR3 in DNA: TGTGCCACCAGTGACAACCGCCTCGGGACAGGGGTGGCAGATACGCAGTATTTT.